These 3 T cell receptor beta chains were all obtained from the same sample, sequenced in a study of beta chain features in type 1 diabetes. The antigens for these receptors are not known. General study points: In all four CD4+ subsets, TCRB CDR3 length was significantly, moderately reduced in type 1 diabetes.

Investigators reverse transcribed all isolated RNA, so they sequenced expressed TCRB transcripts. The protocol was immunoSEQ multiplex PCR, while the TCRdb copy is restricted to in-frame clones and leaves out a portion. The sample yields about 28,000 clones, roughly 61% seen once. The specimen sequenced was Tregs from blood. The origin of the receptors is a woman aged 25 to 39 with type 1 diabetes.

The CDR3 reads CASSLGVEETQYF. DNA for the CDR3: TGCGCCAGCAGCTTGGGAGTAGAAGAGACCCAGTACTTC. The rearrangement links TRBV5-1 to TRBJ2-5; D gene uncertain. V was pared by 0 bases and J by 3 bases, with 6 bases between. This CDR3 comprises 13 residues. Germline assignment: CDR1 SGHRS and CDR2 YFSETQ.

The chain is built from TRBV18 and TRBJ2-1, with 8 nucleotides matching TRBD2. Trimming removed 4 bases from V and 6 bases from J; junction bases left unmatched: 8. Germline-derived CDR1 and CDR2 are KGHSH and LQKENI. This CDR3 has 15 amino acids. The CDR3 DNA reads as TGTGCCAGCTCACGGAGTGTTAGCGGGGCCAATGAGCAGTTCTTC. It translates to CASSRSVSGANEQFF.

V usage is TRBV18 and J usage is TRBJ2-6; no clear D. CDR1 is KGHSH, CDR2 LQKENI, per germline. This CDR3 has 16 residues. Trimming removed 2 bases from V and 2 bases from J, with 10 bases in between. The DNA for the CDR3 is TGTGCCAGCTCACCAAATTGGCCTGCTGGGGCCAACGTCCTGACTTTC. Translated, it gives CASSPNWPAGANVLTF.